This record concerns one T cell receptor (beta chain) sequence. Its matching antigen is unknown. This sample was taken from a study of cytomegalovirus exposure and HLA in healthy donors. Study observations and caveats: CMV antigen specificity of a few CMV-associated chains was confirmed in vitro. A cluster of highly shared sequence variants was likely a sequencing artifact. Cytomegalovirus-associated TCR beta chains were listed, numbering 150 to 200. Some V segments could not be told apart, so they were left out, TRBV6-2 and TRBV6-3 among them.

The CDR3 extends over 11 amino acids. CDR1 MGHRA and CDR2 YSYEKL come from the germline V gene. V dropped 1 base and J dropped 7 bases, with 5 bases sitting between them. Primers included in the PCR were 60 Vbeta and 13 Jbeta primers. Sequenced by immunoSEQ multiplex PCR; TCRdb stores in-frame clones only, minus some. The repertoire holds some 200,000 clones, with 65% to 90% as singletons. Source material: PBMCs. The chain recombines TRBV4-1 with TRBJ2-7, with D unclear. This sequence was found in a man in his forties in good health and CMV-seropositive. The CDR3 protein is CASSQASEQYF. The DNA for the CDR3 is TGCGCCAGCAGCCAAGCATCAGAGCAGTACTTC.